These 28 T cell receptor beta chains share one sample of origin, sequenced in a study of T cell clusters in autoimmune cytopenias. TRB amplification used approximately 270 ng of peripheral blood genomic DNA. TRB rearrangements were amplified by touch-down multiplex PCR with mixed TRB-A/B primers. Each CDR3 protein gets one entry in TCRdb, which reprocessed the multiplex PCR reads and gives no DNA. Reported are around 3,600 distinct CDR3 sequences; the ten largest clones contain 37%. These data were also reused for a study on T cell repertoires in aging, cancer and after chemotherapy.

Sequences were obtained from peripheral blood. Receptor source: a human donor in good health.

Judged by frequency, this clonotype is medium-sized (0.01 to 0.1%). This chain joins TRBV5-6 and TRBJ2-7; TCRdb's assignment of TRBD1 cannot be checked, as there is no DNA. Germline CDR1 SGHDT, CDR2 YYEEEE. The CDR3 has 16 residues. The CDR3 loop reads CASSQSATGQTYEQYF.

This clonotype is identified as medium-sized from frequency. The rearrangement uses TRBV12-3 or TRBV12-4 and TRBJ2-6; TCRdb lists TRBD1, though no DNA is available to test this call. This CDR3 spans 20 amino acids. This CDR3 is CASSLVTRGLRRTGANVLTF.

This clonotype is identified as medium-sized from frequency. CDR3 residues: CATSSGTAIYQPQHF. V usage is TRBV19 and J usage is TRBJ1-5; as DNA is missing, the TRBD1 call by TCRdb cannot be tested. Germline loops: CDR1 LNHDA, CDR2 SQIVND (reference sequence). The CDR3 extends over 15 amino acids. The whole variable domain, remainder taken from reference TRBV19 and TRBJ1-5, is DGGITQSPKYLFRKEGQNVTLSCEQNLNHDAMYWYRQDPGQGLRLIYYSQIVNDFQKGDIAEGYSVSREKKESFPLTVTSAQKNPTAFYLCATSSGTAIYQPQHFGDGTRLSIL.

By frequency, this clonotype is medium-sized (0.01 to 0.1%). The chain links TRBV19 to TRBJ2-5; as DNA is missing, the TRBD2 call by TCRdb cannot be tested. This CDR3 spans 15 amino acids. In germline, CDR1 is LNHDA, CDR2 SQIVND (reference sequence). The CDR3: CASSMARASVETQYF.

The chain has TRBV5-4 and TRBJ2-6. The CDR3 sequence is 16 residues long. Germline lookup yields CDR1 SGHNT and CDR2 YYREEE (reference sequence). CDR3: CASSSDLASGANVLTF.

The chain has TRBV12-3 or TRBV12-4 and TRBJ2-5; TCRdb's D call of TRBD2 is untestable without DNA. The CDR3 has 14 amino acids. CDR3 sequence reads: CASSPRLAGKTQYF.

The chain joins TRBV12-3 or TRBV12-4 to TRBJ1-5; the D call from TCRdb, TRBD1, cannot be confirmed without DNA. The CDR3 is made up of 12 amino acids. CDR3: CASEGVNQPQHF.

By frequency, this clonotype registers medium-sized. The chain uses TRBV11-1 and TRBJ2-1; TCRdb outputs TRBD1, but without DNA this stays unchecked. CDR3 length: 16 amino acids. Germline V gene sequence: CDR1 SGHAT, CDR2 FQDESV (reference sequence). Here the CDR3 reads CASSWDRDIPRNEQFF.

V and J are TRBV12-3 or TRBV12-4 and TRBJ2-3; TCRdb selects TRBD2, and the lack of DNA leaves this call unchecked. This CDR3 has 16 residues. The CDR3 protein is CASSHLRGAGADTQYF.

This clonotype ranks as medium-sized (0.01 to 0.1%) in terms of frequency. This chain connects TRBV27 to TRBJ2-3; the D call from TCRdb, TRBD2, cannot be confirmed without DNA. Germline V gene data show CDR1 as MNHEY and CDR2 as SMNVEV (reference sequence). The CDR3 sequence is 15 residues long. The CDR3 loop is CASSSGLAGTDTQYF.

This rearrangement joins TRBV21-1 to TRBJ1-2; TCRdb's assignment of TRBD1 cannot be checked, as there is no DNA. TRBV21-1 is deemed a pseudogene. The CDR3 contains 16 residues. This chain's CDR3 is CASSPPGTVEGCGYTF.

This clonotype counts as medium-sized by frequency. The chain joins TRBV30 to TRBJ1-5; no DNA is available, so the TRBD1 call from TCRdb remains unchecked. Germline V lookup: CDR1 GTSNPN, CDR2 SVGIG (reference sequence). The CDR3 runs 14 residues. CDR3 amino acids: CAWSLTTGDQPQHF.

The chain joins TRBV6-2 or TRBV6-3 to TRBJ1-6; lacking DNA, the TRBD1 call made by TCRdb goes unchecked. The germline V gene encodes CDR1 MNHEY and CDR2 SVGEGT. The CDR3 is made up of 14 amino acids. The CDR3 protein is CASRTGASNSPLHF.

By frequency, this clonotype is medium-sized. The chain recombines TRBV27 with TRBJ1-5; TCRdb's D call of TRBD1 is untestable without DNA. This CDR3 contains 14 residues. The germline CDR1 and CDR2 sequences are MNHEY and SMNVEV (reference sequence). CDR3 loop: CASSLRGRNQPQHF.

The rearrangement joins TRBV18 to TRBJ1-6; the TCRdb call, TRBD1, lacks DNA for checking. The CDR3 has 15 amino acids. Germline CDR1 is KGHSH and CDR2 is LQKENI. This chain's CDR3 is CASSLGQAYNSPLHF.

This chain connects TRBV24-1 to TRBJ2-3; TCRdb's assignment of TRBD2 cannot be checked, as there is no DNA. Germline CDR1 is KGHDR and CDR2 is SFDVKD. CDR3 size: 17 residues. This CDR3 reads CATSDWAAAGGTDTQYF.

V usage is TRBV24-1 and J usage is TRBJ2-1; checking the TCRdb D call of TRBD2 is not possible without DNA. The CDR3 loop spans 20 amino acids. The germline CDR1 and CDR2 sequences are KGHDR and SFDVKD. The CDR3 region is CATSDSGTGLAGGVYNEQFF.

This rearrangement joins TRBV5-1 to TRBJ1-1; TCRdb picks TRBD1, but there is no DNA to check that call. This CDR3 region has 13 residues. Germline CDR1 SGHRS, CDR2 YFSETQ. The chain's CDR3 is CASSDRPGGEAFF.

V usage is TRBV6-5 and J usage is TRBJ1-5; TCRdb outputs TRBD1, but without DNA this stays unchecked. This CDR3 has 15 residues. Germline values: CDR1 MNHEY, CDR2 SVGAGI. CDR3 sequence: CARDILRYSNQPQHF.

This clonotype is classed as medium-sized by frequency. This chain connects TRBV5-6 to TRBJ1-1; TCRdb gives TRBD1 as the D gene, but with no DNA this cannot be confirmed. CDR3 size: 16 residues. Germline V gene sequence: CDR1 SGHDT, CDR2 YYEEEE. This CDR3 is CASSLEDGRMNTEAFF. Full variable domain (outside the CDR3, taken from reference TRBV5-6 and TRBJ1-1): DAGVTQSPTHLIKTRGQQVTLRCSPKSGHDTVSWYQQALGQGPQFIFQYYEEEERQRGNFPDRFSGHQFPNYSSELNVNALLLGDSALYLCASSLEDGRMNTEAFFGQGTRLTVV.

V gene TRBV30 combines with J gene TRBJ2-4; TCRdb indicates TRBD1, and absent DNA this call remains unverified. Germline-derived CDR1 and CDR2 are GTSNPN and SVGIG (reference sequence). This CDR3 has 14 amino acids. The CDR3 reads CAWSVPGGKNIQYF. Filled out from reference TRBV30 and TRBJ2-4, the complete variable domain reads SQTIHQWPATLVQPVGSPLSLECTVEGTSNPNLYWYRQAAGRGLQLLFYSVGIGQISSEVPQNLSASRPQDRQFILSSKKLLLSDSGFYLCAWSVPGGKNIQYFGAGTRLSVL.

The rearrangement uses TRBV6-2 or TRBV6-3 and TRBJ1-5. CDR3 length: 15 residues. The germline V gene has CDR1 MNHEY and CDR2 SVGEGT. CDR3: CASSFEGYSNQPQHF.

Judged by frequency, this clonotype is medium-sized. The chain uses TRBV7-2 and TRBJ2-2; TCRdb calls TRBD1, which cannot be checked without DNA. The length of the CDR3 is 16 residues. Germline-derived CDR1 and CDR2 are SGHTA and FQGNSA. This CDR3 is CASSLAGTGNTGELFF. Full variable domain (rest looked up from reference TRBV7-2 and TRBJ2-2): GAGVSQSPSNKVTEKGKDVELRCDPISGHTALYWYRQSLGQGLEFLIYFQGNSAPDKSGLPSDRFSAERTGGSVSTLTIQRTQQEDSAVYLCASSLAGTGNTGELFFGEGSRLTVL.

The V gene is TRBV20-1, the J gene TRBJ2-2; the D gene TCRdb calls, TRBD2, cannot be checked with no DNA. From germline, CDR1 is DFQATT and CDR2 SNEGSKA (reference sequence). The CDR3 is made up of 15 amino acids. CDR3 loop: CSARERTRSAGELFF.

This sequence joins TRBV7-9 and TRBJ1-2. The CDR3 totals 15 residues. Germline CDR1 reads SEHNR; CDR2 reads FQNEAQ (reference sequence). This CDR3 reads CASSFQSPANYGYTF.

The chain joins TRBV18 to TRBJ2-2; the TCRdb D gene call, TRBD2, has no DNA to confirm it. CDR3 size: 19 residues. Per germline, CDR1 KGHSH and CDR2 LQKENI. The CDR3 loop is CASSPSFSGGPMGTGELFF.

The gene calls are TRBV11-2 and TRBJ2-1; TCRdb calls TRBD2, which cannot be checked without DNA. Germline assignment: CDR1 SGHAT and CDR2 FQNNGV. The CDR3 spans 16 residues. CDR3 sequence: CASSLSPSGGNNEQFF.

CDR3: CAWIGQGGTEAFF. The chain combines TRBV30 with TRBJ1-1; TCRdb's D call, TRBD1, is unchecked because there is no DNA. The CDR3 has 13 amino acids. The germline gives CDR1 GTSNPN, CDR2 SVGIG (reference sequence).